This entry describes one T cell receptor beta chain. Each patient gave between 1 and 8 samples, pretreatment and on-treatment. This specimen comes from a study of PD-L1 blockade in urothelial cancer. In the study overall: The study started patients on atezolizumab in the mid-2010s, giving 1,200 mg intravenously every 3 weeks. T cells were recovered from blood samples at a median of around 150,000.

V was clipped by 5 bases and J by 4 bases, with 9 bases between them. CDR1 and CDR2 from the germline V gene are MDHEN and SYDVKM. The CDR3 is 13 amino acids. Synthetic spike-ins, TCR analog templates, were added into each PCR. The protocol was immunoSEQ multiplex PCR, while the TCRdb copy is restricted to in-frame clones and leaves out a portion. The table lists some 71,000 clones, less than 90% of them singletons, with 3.4% in the top ten. This specimen consisted of PBMCs, obtained around atezolizumab (anti-PD-L1) treatment. The receptor comes from a man aged 55 to 70 with urothelial cancer. The chain uses TRBV28 and TRBJ1-5; D is possibly TRBD1 (6 bases). CDR3 in amino acids: CASSDRPNQPQHF. CDR3 bases: TGTGCCAGCAGTGACAGGCCGAATCAGCCCCAGCATTTT.